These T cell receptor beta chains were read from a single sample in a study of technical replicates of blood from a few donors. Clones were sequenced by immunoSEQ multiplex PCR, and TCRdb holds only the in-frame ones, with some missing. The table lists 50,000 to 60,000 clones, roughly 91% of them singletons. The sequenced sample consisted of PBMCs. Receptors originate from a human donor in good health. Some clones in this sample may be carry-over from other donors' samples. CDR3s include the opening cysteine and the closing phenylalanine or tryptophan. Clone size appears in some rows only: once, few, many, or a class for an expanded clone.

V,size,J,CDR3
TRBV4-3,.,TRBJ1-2,CASSQDRQNYGYTF
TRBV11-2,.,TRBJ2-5,CASSSNRDRPQETQYF
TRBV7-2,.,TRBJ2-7,CASSYGTEGYEQYF
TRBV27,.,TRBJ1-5,CASSLRGGNQPQHF
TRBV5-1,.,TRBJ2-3,CASSLQTSTDTQYF
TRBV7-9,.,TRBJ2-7,CASSLAGGGGKDEQYF
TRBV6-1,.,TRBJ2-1,CASRGLAGSTNEQFF
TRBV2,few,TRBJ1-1,CASSEELAFF
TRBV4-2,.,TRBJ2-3,CASSPGEGTDTQYF
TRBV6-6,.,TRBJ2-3,CASSSLAGGSTDTQYF
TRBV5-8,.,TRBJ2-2,CASSGTGWGTGELFF
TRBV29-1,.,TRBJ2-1,CSVILQRGGYNEQFF
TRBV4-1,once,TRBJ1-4,CASSQTTTNEKLFF
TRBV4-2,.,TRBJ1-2,CASSTEEGNYGYTF
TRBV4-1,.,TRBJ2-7,CASSQVGSYEQYF
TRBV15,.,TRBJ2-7,CATSRELRAGGPGEQYF
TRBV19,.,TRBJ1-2,CASRTGTGPYGYTF
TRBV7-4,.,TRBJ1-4,CASTPSWPRDSTNEKLFF
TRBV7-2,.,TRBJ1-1,CASSFRGLAEAFF
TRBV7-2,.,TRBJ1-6,CASSSDRASPLHF
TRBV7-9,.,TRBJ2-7,CASSSEGGPYEQYF
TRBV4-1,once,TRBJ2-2,CASSHRDTNTGELFF
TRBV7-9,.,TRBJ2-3,CASSLAQDRDTQYF
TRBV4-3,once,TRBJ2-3,CASSQGLASGTTDTQYF
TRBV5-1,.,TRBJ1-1,CASSQGQGGTEAFF
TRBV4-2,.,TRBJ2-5,CASSQGGTTQETQYF
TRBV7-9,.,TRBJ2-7,CASSSAGGTTYEQYF
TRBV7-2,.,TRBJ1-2,CASSLSPRPEENYGYTF